The sequence of this T cell receptor (beta chain) was determined in a study of blood T cell repertoires in COVID-19. Background on the study: T cells, B-cell-depleted T cells, or PBMCs supplied cDNA or gDNA.

Profiling relied on immunoSEQ multiplex PCR, and the TCRdb table lists in-frame clones only, not all of them. Seen here are approximately 19,000 clones, approximately 91% observed once, and the top ten hold around 15%. This TCR was sampled from a human donor in a cohort sampled during active COVID-19. Sequenced material: peripheral blood.

CDR3 sequence (DNA): TGTGCCAGCAAGGCTAGCGGCAAGGTCGAGCAGTTCTTC. Translation gives CASKASGKVEQFF. V usage is TRBV6-5 and J usage is TRBJ2-1, with 7 bases matching TRBD2. V gave up 7 bases and J gave up 10 bases; unmatched junction bases: 10. The CDR3 sequence is 13 residues long. Germline CDR1 and CDR2: MNHEY and SVGAGI.